The 24 T cell receptor beta chains below all came from one sample that was sequenced in a study of blood T cell repertoires in COVID-19. Sequencing used immunoSEQ multiplex PCR; TCRdb keeps in-frame clones, though not all of them. The repertoire holds about 40,000 clones, roughly 80% seen once, with 28% in the top ten. What was sequenced was peripheral blood. All receptors come from a woman aged 70-85 years with acute or convalescent COVID-19.

This clone was seen once. The chain employs TRBV15 and TRBJ2-5, with 7 positions matching TRBD2. Germline values: CDR1 LNHNV, CDR2 YYDKDF (reference sequence). The CDR3 consists of 15 residues. V shed 4 bases and J 3 bases; nucleotides not matched to a gene: 8. The CDR3 nucleotides are TGTGCCACCAGCACCGCAGGGAGGGTAGAAGAGACCCAGTACTTC. Translating gives CATSTAGRVEETQYF.

V gene TRBV15 combines with J gene TRBJ1-6; 8 positions match TRBD1. The ends lost 5 bases at V and 10 bases at J; junction bases unmatched: 7. CDR1 is LNHNV and CDR2 is YYDKDF in the germline V gene (reference sequence). The CDR3 consists of 14 residues. The CDR3 sequence is CATSGGGQESPLHF. Written as DNA, the CDR3 is TGTGCCACCAGCGGGGGGGGACAGGAATCACCCCTCCACTTT.

The rearrangement joins TRBV15 to TRBJ1-1; TRBD1 is a possible D gene (6 bases). CDR3 size: 15 residues. CDR1 LNHNV and CDR2 YYDKDF come from the germline V gene (reference sequence). Trimming shortened V by 0 bases and J by 1 base, and 9 bases separated the two germline ends. The CDR3 here is CATSRDWTANTEAFF. CDR3 coding DNA: TGTGCCACCAGCAGAGATTGGACAGCGAACACTGAAGCTTTCTTT.

V gene TRBV6-6 combines with J gene TRBJ2-1, with 7 bases lining up with TRBD1. The CDR3 is 13 amino acids. Germline loops: CDR1 MNHNY, CDR2 SVGAGI (reference sequence). Germline trimming cut 6 bases from V and 7 bases from J; bases unmatched to any gene: 6. CDR3 amino acids: CASRQGYGNEQFF. DNA for the CDR3: TGTGCCAGCAGACAGGGGTATGGGAATGAGCAGTTCTTC.

This clone has only a few counts. This chain joins TRBV9 and TRBJ1-2, with 7 bases that match TRBD1. Per germline, CDR1 SGDLS and CDR2 YYNGEE. Trimming took 4 bases from V and 5 from J; bases not matched to a gene: 17. The CDR3 covers 17 residues. The CDR3 here is CASSLPVTGQTSYGYTF. In DNA, the CDR3 is TGTGCCAGCAGCCTACCAGTGACGGGACAGACGTCTTATGGCTACACCTTC.

The genes are TRBV5-6 and TRBJ1-6; D gene uncertain. V gave up 0 bases and J gave up 8 bases, with 9 bases separating them. The germline gives CDR1 SGHDT, CDR2 YYEEEE. The CDR3 has 14 amino acids. As DNA, the CDR3 is TGTGCCAGCAGCTTGGCAGGCGATGATTCACCCCTCCACTTT. Protein product: CASSLAGDDSPLHF.

The rearrangement joins TRBV28 to TRBJ2-7; 9 nucleotides line up with TRBD1. The V gene's germline CDR1 is MDHEN and CDR2 SYDVKM. V dropped 10 bases and J dropped 2; count of bases not matched to a gene: 18. The CDR3 runs 17 residues. The CDR3 DNA sequence: TGTGCCATCCTCCCGCAAAACGGGGGACAGGGAGCCTACGAGCAGTACTTC. This codes for CAILPQNGGQGAYEQYF.

This clone was recorded at least ten times. The chain carries TRBV3-1 (or the pseudogene TRBV3-2) and TRBJ1-1; TRBD1 agrees at 12 bases. Germline CDR1 and CDR2: LGHDT and YNNKEL (reference sequence). J was trimmed by 0 bases and V by 4 bases; bases with no gene match: 3. This CDR3 has 16 residues. The CDR3 loop reads CASSLGTGGLNTEAFF. The DNA for the CDR3 is TGTGCCAGCAGCCTCGGGACAGGGGGCCTGAACACTGAAGCTTTCTTT.

In the case of this clone: The DNA is left out, because the CDR3 cannot be placed on it with certainty; the CDR3 is given as TCRdb lists it. V is TRBV7-9 and J is TRBJ1-5; the DNA was not used to check the table's D call, TRBD1. Germline loops: CDR1 SEHNR, CDR2 FQNEAQ (reference sequence). A total of 14 residues make up the CDR3, ends included. CDR3 in amino acids: CASSTSLQNQPQHF.

This chain uses TRBV7-2 with TRBJ1-2; D not resolved. The V and J ends lost 2 bases and 0 bases respectively, with 13 bases between them. Germline CDR1 reads SGHTA; CDR2 reads FQGNSA. The CDR3 is 16 residues long. CDR3 protein: CASSLTPPSANYGYTF. In DNA form, the CDR3 reads TGTGCCAGCAGCTTAACTCCTCCATCTGCTAACTATGGCTACACCTTC.

The chain recombines TRBV6-5 with TRBJ1-2; no clear D gene. CDR1 and CDR2 from the germline V gene are MNHEY and SVGAGI. The CDR3 has 12 residues. Deletions cut 6 bases from V and 2 bases from J, with 7 bases between. This CDR3 is CASRKENYGYTF. The CDR3 DNA reads as TGTGCCAGCAGGAAGGAGAACTATGGCTACACCTTC.

The sample holds one count of this clone. The V and J genes are TRBV18 and TRBJ1-4; unclear D gene. CDR3 length: 15 amino acids. Trimming removed 4 bases from V and 12 bases from J, with 21 bases in between. The germline CDR1 and CDR2 sequences are KGHSH and LQKENI. CDR3 DNA sequence: TGTGCCAGCTCACTACTAGGGCCGCCTCCGAGGGAACTGTTTTTT. It encodes CASSLLGPPPRELFF.

Only a few counts were recorded for this clone. This chain connects TRBV7-9 to TRBJ2-3; the D gene is possibly TRBD2 (5 bases). CDR1 SEHNR and CDR2 FQNEAQ come from the germline V gene (reference sequence). The CDR3 is made up of 12 amino acids. V was clipped by 4 bases and J by 7 bases, with 9 bases between them. The CDR3, as DNA: TGTGCCAGCAGCTCAACGGGGTATACGCAGTATTTT. Translated: CASSSTGYTQYF.

The chain employs TRBV3-1 (or the pseudogene TRBV3-2) and TRBJ1-4; 8 positions match TRBD1. The CDR3 extends over 14 amino acids. Germline V lookup: CDR1 LGHDT, CDR2 YNNKEL (reference sequence). V shed 3 bases, J shed 6 bases, and the junction held 3 bases outside the gene matches. The chain's CDR3 is CASSHLDRDEKLFF. DNA for the CDR3: TGTGCCAGCAGCCACTTGGACAGGGATGAAAAACTGTTTTTT.

The chain joins TRBV21-1 to TRBJ1-3; TRBD1, the D gene given by the table, was not confirmed from the DNA. TRBV21-1 is reported as a pseudogene. CDR3 length equals 16 residues. CDR3 sequence (DNA): TGTGCCAGCAGCGCTCGGACAGAGAGCTCTGGAAACACCATATATTTT. It encodes CASSARTESSGNTIYF.

The CDR3 loop reads CASSGTETYEQYF. The CDR3 DNA reads as TGCGCCAGCTCCGGGACAGAGACCTACGAGCAGTACTTC. This sequence joins TRBV5-1 and TRBJ2-7; 7 bases align to TRBD1. Germline CDR1 reads SGHRS; CDR2 reads YFSETQ. This CDR3 is 13 amino acids long. The V segment lost 7 bases and the J segment 2 bases; nucleotides outside the gene matches: 6.

The gene calls are TRBV30 and TRBJ2-7; D perhaps matches TRBD2 (6 bases). The ends were cut back, 7 bases at V and 6 bases at J, with 16 bases in the middle. Germline CDR1 and CDR2: GTSNPN and SVGIG (reference sequence). CDR3 size: 12 residues. The CDR3 sequence: CALAPRGGEQYF. CDR3 nucleotides: TGTGCCTTGGCCCCCCGGGGAGGCGAGCAGTACTTC.

This chain joins TRBV6-5 and TRBJ1-6, with 7 positions matching TRBD1. CDR1 and CDR2 from the germline V gene are MNHEY and SVGAGI. V lost 3 bases to trimming and J lost 7 bases; unmatched junction nucleotides: 3. The CDR3 is 14 residues long. CDR3 amino acids: CASSYRDSNSPLHF. The CDR3, as DNA: TGTGCCAGCAGTTATCGGGACAGCAATTCACCCCTCCACTTT.

V gene TRBV6-5 combines with J gene TRBJ2-1; D may be TRBD1 (6 bases). In germline, CDR1 is MNHEY, CDR2 SVGAGI. Trimming cost V 2 bases and J 7 bases, with 12 bases left between them. The length of the CDR3 is 14 residues. DNA of the CDR3: TGTGCCAGCAGTTACCCGACGGGACAAAATGAGCAGTTCTTC. This gives the protein CASSYPTGQNEQFF.

The chain recombines TRBV28 with TRBJ1-5; 8 bases map to TRBD1. Trimming took 6 bases from V and 5 from J; bases not matched to a gene: 9. The CDR3 is made up of 15 amino acids. Germline CDR1 reads MDHEN; CDR2 reads SYDVKM. CDR3 region: CASSPWQGADQPQHF. As DNA, the CDR3 is TGTGCCAGCAGCCCCTGGCAGGGGGCTGATCAGCCCCAGCATTTT.

The chain recombines TRBV28 with TRBJ1-5; the D gene is possibly TRBD1 (5 bases). Looked up from germline, CDR1 is MDHEN and CDR2 is SYDVKM. The CDR3 consists of 11 residues. V was cut by 5 bases and J by 11 bases, with 10 bases left in between. CDR3 sequence: CASSEQAAQHF. The CDR3, as DNA: TGTGCCAGCAGTGAACAGGCTGCCCAGCATTTT. Looking up the rest from reference TRBV28 and TRBJ1-5 gives the full variable domain: DVKVTQSSRYLVKRTGEKVFLECVQDMDHENMFWYRQDPGLGLRLIYFSYDVKMKEKGDIPEGYSVSREKKERFSLILESASTNQTSMYLCASSEQAAQHFGDGTRLSIL.

The chain is built from TRBV5-4 and TRBJ2-3; possibly TRBD1 for D (6 bases). CDR3 length: 13 residues. Trimming removed 3 bases at V and 5 bases at J, with 10 bases between. Germline V CDR1 and CDR2: SGHNT, YYREEE (reference sequence). The CDR3 sequence: CASSSTGIDTQYF. The CDR3 nucleotides read TGTGCCAGCAGCTCGACAGGAATAGATACGCAGTATTTT.

This rearrangement joins TRBV18 to TRBJ1-1, with D unclear. This CDR3 spans 13 amino acids. V lost 2 bases to trimming and J lost 2 bases, with 6 bases between them. Germline V gene sequence: CDR1 KGHSH, CDR2 LQKENI. The CDR3 bases are TGTGCCAGCTCACCAGCCCTAAACACTGAAGCTTTCTTT. As protein: CASSPALNTEAFF.

The sample holds one count of this clone. This chain connects TRBV10-2 to TRBJ2-1; tentatively, D is TRBD2 (6 bases). V was pared by 2 bases and J by 4 bases, with 9 bases between. CDR1 is WSHSY and CDR2 is SAAADI in the germline V gene. The CDR3 contains 14 residues. The CDR3 loop is CASSEGTAYNEQFF. The DNA of the CDR3 is TGCGCCAGCAGTGAGGGGACTGCATACAATGAGCAGTTCTTC.